A selection of T cell receptor beta chains follows, all from one sample in a study of identifying expanded T cells in peripheral blood. Method: immunoSEQ multiplex PCR; TCRdb's copy keeps in-frame clones and lacks some. The repertoire holds some 120,000 clones, with more than 75% as singletons. Specimen: blood. Receptor source: a person aged 18 to 70 in good health. Each CDR3 is given with its conserved first and last residue. Fields, in order: D gene, J gene, V gene, clone size, CDR3 DNA, CDR3 protein. The D gene is left open where the match is weak. Clone size appears in some rows only: once, few, many, or a class for an expanded clone.

>TRBD1|TRBJ2-7|TRBV6-1|NA
TGTGCCACCCTAGGACAGGATGGCGAGCAGTACTTC
CATLGQDGEQYF
>NA|TRBJ1-4|TRBV7-2|NA
TGTGCCAGCAGCTCACAGCCCGGGGGCGAAAAACTGTTTTTT
CASSSQPGGEKLFF
>NA|TRBJ2-7|TRBV5-6|NA
TGTGCCAGCAGCTACTCAGGGCGACGCTACGAGCAGTACTTC
CASSYSGRRYEQYF
>NA|TRBJ2-1|TRBV7-2|NA
TGTGCCACGATAACTCGGGGTGAGCAGTTCTTC
CATITRGEQFF
>TRBD1|TRBJ1-2|TRBV11-2|NA
TGTGCCAGCAGCGCGCCGAGGGGGCGGGCCTATGGCTACACCTTC
CASSAPRGRAYGYTF
>NA|TRBJ1-1|TRBV29-1|NA
TGCAGCCCTCGCAGGGGTCTTACTGAAGCTTTCTTT
CSPRRGLTEAFF
>TRBD1|TRBJ2-7|TRBV5-1|NA
TGCGCCAGCAGCTTGGGAGGGACAGGCGTCTCCTACGAGCAGTACTTC
CASSLGGTGVSYEQYF
>NA|TRBJ2-4|TRBV5-8|NA
TGTGCCAGCAGCCCCGCAGTCGACCCCGCCAAAAACATTCAGTACTTC
CASSPAVDPAKNIQYF
>NA|TRBJ1-2|TRBV6-5|NA
TGTGCCAGCAGTTACTCGAACAGCGTATATGGCTACACCTTC
CASSYSNSVYGYTF
>NA|TRBJ2-3|TRBV5-1|NA
TGCGCCAGCAGCACGACGGATACGCAGTATTTT
CASSTTDTQYF
>NA|TRBJ1-2|TRBV5-6|few
TGTGCCAGCAGCTTGTGGGGTCTCAGGACACCATCCTATGGCTACACCTTC
CASSLWGLRTPSYGYTF
>NA|TRBJ1-1|TRBV4-1|NA
TGCGCCAGCAGCCCGTCGACACTGAACACTGAAGCTTTCTTT
CASSPSTLNTEAFF
>NA|TRBJ1-2|TRBV5-6|NA
TGTGCCAGCAGCTTGCGGGGGATCTATGGCTACACCTTC
CASSLRGIYGYTF
>NA|TRBJ2-3|TRBV10-3|once
TGTGCCATCAGTGAGCCGCCCGCCGGGGCAGGGGGCACAGATACGCAGTATTTT
CAISEPPAGAGGTDTQYF
>NA|TRBJ1-1|TRBV19|NA
TGTGCCAGTAGGAATATGGGGGGCAACACTGAAGCTTTCTTT
CASRNMGGNTEAFF
>TRBD1|TRBJ2-3|TRBV9|NA
TGTGCCAGCAGCGTAGCTTATGGGACAGGGTTAACGGATACGCAGTATTTT
CASSVAYGTGLTDTQYF
>NA|TRBJ2-3|TRBV5-4|NA
TGTGCCAGCGGAATCTCAGATACGCAGTATTTT
CASGISDTQYF
>TRBD1|TRBJ2-3|TRBV4-3|NA
TGCGCCAGCAGCCAAGATCGCACGACAGGGAATGGGGATACGCAGTATTTT
CASSQDRTTGNGDTQYF
>NA|TRBJ1-4|TRBV4-1|few
TGCGCCAGCAGCCCCCGTGGTGGAGGGGGAGAGCACATGGGAGAAAAACTGTTTTTT
CASSPRGGGGEHMGEKLFF
>NA|TRBJ2-1|TRBV9|NA
TGTGCCAGCAGCTCACACGGGACGGCCTCCTACAATGAGCAGTTCTTC
CASSSHGTASYNEQFF